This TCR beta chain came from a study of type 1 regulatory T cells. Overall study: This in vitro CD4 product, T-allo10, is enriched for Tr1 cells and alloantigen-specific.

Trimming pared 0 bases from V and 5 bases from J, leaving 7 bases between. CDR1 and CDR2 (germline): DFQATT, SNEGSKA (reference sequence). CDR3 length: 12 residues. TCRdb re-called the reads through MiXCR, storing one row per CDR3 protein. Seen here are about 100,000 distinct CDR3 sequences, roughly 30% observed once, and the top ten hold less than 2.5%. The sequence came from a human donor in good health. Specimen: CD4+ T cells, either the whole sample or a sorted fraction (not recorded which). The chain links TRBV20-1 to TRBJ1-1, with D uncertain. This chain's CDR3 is CSARDFQTEAFF. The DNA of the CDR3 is TGCAGTGCTAGAGATTTCCAGACTGAAGCTTTCTTT.